A selection of T cell receptor beta chains follows, all from one sample in a study of graft-versus-host responses after intestinal transplantation. Method: immunoSEQ multiplex PCR; TCRdb's copy keeps in-frame clones and lacks some. This table has about 43,000 clones, 85% to 95% appearing once. This material consisted of PBMCs, taken approximately 360 days after intestinal transplant. These receptors were obtained from a human patient who received an intestinal transplant, so some T cells may come from the graft donor. CDR3s include the opening cysteine and the closing phenylalanine or tryptophan. A D gene is named only where the DNA matches it firmly. Expanded clones are given a class, and other clones once, few, many or no size at all.

cdr3_nt cdr3_aa d_call clone_size j_call v_call
TGTGCCAGCAGCTTAAACCCCAGGGGCGAGCAGTACTTC CASSLNPRGEQYF . . TRBJ2-7 TRBV7-3
TGTGCCAGCAGCTCCATATCAGAAAACATTCAGTACTTC CASSSISENIQYF . . TRBJ2-4 TRBV5-4
TGTGCCAGCAGGAAATCAACCGGGGAGCTGTTTTTT CASRKSTGELFF . . TRBJ2-2 TRBV5-6
TGTGCCAGTAGTATCGCCGGGGCCGCCTACGAGCAGTACTTC CASSIAGAAYEQYF . . TRBJ2-7 TRBV19
TGTGCCAGCAGTTACTCGATTAGCGGGGGGGCTACGCAGTATTTT CASSYSISGGATQYF TRBD2 . TRBJ2-3 TRBV6-5
TGTGCCAGCAGTTACTCGATAGGGACAGGCGGGGAAAAACTGTTTTTT CASSYSIGTGGEKLFF TRBD1 . TRBJ1-4 TRBV6-5
TGTGCCAGCAGTTCGTATCAGGGGGCGCGGGGGACCCAGTACTTC CASSSYQGARGTQYF TRBD1 . TRBJ2-5 TRBV6-5
TGTGCCAGCGGGCTCGCTTCCACTGAAGCTTTCTTT CASGLASTEAFF . . TRBJ1-1 TRBV5-5
TGTGCCAGCAGCGTCCGACAGGGGGCCTCCACAGATACGCAGTATTTT CASSVRQGASTDTQYF TRBD1 once TRBJ2-3 TRBV9
TGTGCCAGCAGCGTAGGAGGACAGGGCAAAATGGGCGAGCAGTACTTC CASSVGGQGKMGEQYF TRBD1 few TRBJ2-7 TRBV9
TGTGCCAGCAGCTCAGATTGGGATACGCAGTATTTT CASSSDWDTQYF . once TRBJ2-3 TRBV7-2
TGTGCCAGCAGTGAGGGGAGGGGCGGCAATCAGCCCCAGCATTTT CASSEGRGGNQPQHF . . TRBJ1-5 TRBV2
TGTGCCAGCAGCTTTTCGACCGAGGCGGTGACTGGAAACACCATATATTTT CASSFSTEAVTGNTIYF . once TRBJ1-3 TRBV5-4
TGTGCCAGCTCACAGGGGGCCGAAAATGAGCAGTTCTTC CASSQGAENEQFF TRBD1 . TRBJ2-1 TRBV18
TGCGCCAGCTTGCAGGGTCACGAGCAGTACTTC CASLQGHEQYF . . TRBJ2-7 TRBV10-2
TGTGCCAGCAGTATACTCCAGGTTCAGGCTGAAGCTTTCTTT CASSILQVQAEAFF . . TRBJ1-1 TRBV11-1